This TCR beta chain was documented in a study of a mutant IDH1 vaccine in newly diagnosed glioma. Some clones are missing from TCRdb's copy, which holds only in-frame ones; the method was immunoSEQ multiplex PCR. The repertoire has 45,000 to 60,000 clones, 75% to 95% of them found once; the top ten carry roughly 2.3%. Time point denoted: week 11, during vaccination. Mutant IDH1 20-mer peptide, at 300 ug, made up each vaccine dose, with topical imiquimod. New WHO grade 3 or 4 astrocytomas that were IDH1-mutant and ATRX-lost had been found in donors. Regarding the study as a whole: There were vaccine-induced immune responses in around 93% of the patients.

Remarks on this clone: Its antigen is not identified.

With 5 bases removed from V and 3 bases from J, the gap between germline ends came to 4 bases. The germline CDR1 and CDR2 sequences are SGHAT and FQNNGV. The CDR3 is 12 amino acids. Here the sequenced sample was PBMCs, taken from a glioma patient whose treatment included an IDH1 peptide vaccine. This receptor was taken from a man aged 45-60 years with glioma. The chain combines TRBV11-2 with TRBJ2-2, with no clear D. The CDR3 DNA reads TGTGCCAGCAGCCCCGACACCGGGGAGCTGTTTTTT. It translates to CASSPDTGELFF.